This TCR beta chain is from a study of Ad26.COV2.S vaccination and SARS-CoV-2 variants. Per germline, CDR1 MGHRA and CDR2 YSYEKL. The CDR3 is made up of 16 amino acids. V shed 1 base, J shed 4 bases, and the junction held 9 bases outside the gene matches. Treatment indicated: roughly 18 received Ad26.COV2.S at low or high dose, single or two shots; several received placebo; per-sample allocation not given. Day 63 after the first injection of vaccine or placebo was the sampling time. Only in-frame clones appear in the TCRdb table, and some are missing; sequencing was by immunoSEQ multiplex PCR. The data hold 410,000 or so clones, with 75% to 95% observed a single time.

The material sequenced was peripheral blood, taken in a trial of Ad26.COV2.S vaccine versus placebo. The clonotype was recovered from a person aged 18-65 years who received the Ad26.COV2.S COVID-19 vaccine or a placebo. The V gene is TRBV4-1, the J gene TRBJ2-7; 8 nucleotides agree with TRBD2. As DNA, the CDR3 is TGCGCCAGCAGCCAAGGGGGAGGACTAGCTCCGTACGAGCAGTACTTC. Translation gives CASSQGGGLAPYEQYF.